Following are 27 T cell receptor beta chains from one sample sequenced in a study of Graves' ophthalmopathy and Graves' hyperthyroidism. The TCR beta CDR3 regions underwent amplification from RNA transcripts. The workflow started with a first-round RT-PCR run with HTBI primers and then moved on to a second-round multiplex PCR. TCRdb passed the multiplex PCR reads through MiXCR, listing each CDR3 protein once. The sample has about 1.2 million distinct CDR3 sequences, 35% to 45% seen once. The sequenced sample was peripheral blood or thyroid tissue (not recorded which). These receptors all come from an adult man with Graves' hyperthyroidism.

For this clonotype: This may be a read error: a much more frequent sequence differs by one nucleotide. The chain carries TRBV9 and TRBJ2-7; D is perhaps TRBD1 (5 bases). V was clipped by 0 bases and J by 2 bases, with 9 bases between them. The CDR3 spans 14 residues. The germline gives CDR1 SGDLS, CDR2 YYNGEE. The CDR3 coding sequence is TGTGCCAGCAGCGTAGAGACAGAGCCCTACGAGCAGTACTTC. Translating it yields CASSVETEPYEQYF.

This clonotype was detected ten times or more. The chain combines TRBV29-1 with TRBJ2-7; 8 bases map to TRBD1. The V segment lost 2 bases and the J segment 0 bases; nucleotides outside the gene matches: 6. Germline V gene data show CDR1 as SQVTM and CDR2 as ANQGSEA. The CDR3 consists of 15 residues. In DNA form, the CDR3 reads TGCAGCGTTGAATGGGACAGGTTGGGCTCCTACGAGCAGTACTTC. Protein: CSVEWDRLGSYEQYF.

This clonotype was found many times. V is TRBV29-1 and J is TRBJ2-7; no firm D call. Germline V CDR1 and CDR2: SQVTM, ANQGSEA. The V gene lost 3 bases and the J gene lost 9 bases, with 3 bases spanning the gap. CDR3 length: 8 amino acids. CDR3 in DNA: TGCAGCGTTGAGGGGCAGTACTTC. Translating gives CSVEGQYF.

This clonotype was counted many times. The genes are TRBV7-9 and TRBJ1-2, with unresolved D. The CDR3 contains 12 residues. Germline CDR1 and CDR2: SEHNR and FQNEAQ (reference sequence). V shed 6 bases and J shed 6 bases, with 11 bases lying between them. CDR3 nucleotide sequence: TGTGCCAGCAGAAAAGAGGGAGATGGCTACACCTTC. Amino acids: CASRKEGDGYTF.

Details on this clonotype: Being one base from a much bigger clone, this may be a read error. This sequence joins TRBV20-1 and TRBJ1-1; TRBD1 might be the D (6 bases). Germline CDR1 and CDR2: DFQATT and SNEGSKA (reference sequence). The CDR3 has 12 residues. CDR3 residues: CSADRLNTEASF. Here the CDR3 DNA reads TGCAGTGCGGACAGATTGAACACTGAAGCTTCCTTT.

The V gene is TRBV20-1, the J gene TRBJ2-5; D is tentatively TRBD1 or TRBD2 (5 bases each). The CDR3 is 20 residues long. Trimming cost V 1 base and J 6 bases, with 33 bases left between them. CDR1 is DFQATT and CDR2 is SNEGSKA in the germline V gene (reference sequence). The DNA of the CDR3 is TGCAGTGCTAGAGTCCAAAACCGGGACCCGAAAGAACTACTAGGAAAGACCCAGTACTTC. Translated: CSARVQNRDPKELLGKTQYF.

J is TRBJ1-5 and V is TRBV6-6; D not resolved. V lost 6 bases and J 0 bases, leaving 15 bases between the germline ends. Per germline, CDR1 MNHNY and CDR2 SVGAGI (reference sequence). This CDR3 has 16 amino acids. CDR3 sequence (DNA): TGTGCCAGCAGAGCCGAAGCGAGGGATAGCAATCAGCCCCAGCATTTT. This encodes CASRAEARDSNQPQHF.

This clonotype was recorded many times. This rearrangement joins TRBV7-9 to TRBJ1-5; D gene unclear. Germline V gene lookup returns CDR1 SEHNR and CDR2 FQNEAQ (reference sequence). The V end lost 1 base, the J end lost 3 bases, and 7 bases lay between the germline ends. There are 14 residues in the CDR3. The DNA for the CDR3 is TGTGCCAGCAGCTTAGGGCAGCCCAATCAGCCCCAGCATTTT. Its protein is CASSLGQPNQPQHF.

A few counts support this clonotype. At one of its ends the junction is not consistent with the germline gene, which may arise from a read error. The rearrangement links TRBV10-3 to TRBJ1-2, with D perhaps TRBD1 (5 bases). The CDR3 is made up of 15 amino acids. Germline CDR1 and CDR2: ENHRY and SYGVKD. The chain's CDR3 is CAIIEEGRGNYGYTF. DNA for the CDR3: TGTGCCATCATTGAGGAGGGACGGGGGAACTATGGCTACACCTTC.

This clonotype was seen once. One end of the junction is discordant with germline, which a read error may explain. This sequence joins TRBV14 and TRBJ1-5; D is perhaps TRBD1 (5 bases). Per the germline V gene, CDR1 is SGHDN and CDR2 is FVKESK. The CDR3 is 13 residues long. CDR3 loop: CASSPGLNQLQHF. CDR3 sequence (DNA): TGTGCCAGCAGCCCGGGACTCAATCAGCTCCAGCATTTT.

A note on this clonotype: A read error may produce the germline difference seen at one junction end. The chain uses TRBV7-9 and TRBJ2-2, with D perhaps assigned TRBD1 or TRBD2 (5 bases each). CDR3 size: 15 residues. Germline CDR1 SEHNR, CDR2 FQNEAQ (reference sequence). CDR3 amino acids: CASSLGPFEGGELFF. The CDR3 DNA sequence: TGCGCCAGCAGCTTGGGACCATTTGAGGGCGGGGAGCTGTTTTTT.

This clonotype occurred many times. The rearrangement links TRBV29-1 to TRBJ2-5; D gene uncertain. This CDR3 is built from 12 residues. Trimming stripped 2 bases from V and 5 bases from J, with 9 bases between. Germline assignment: CDR1 SQVTM and CDR2 ANQGSEA. The CDR3 spells CSVELGGETQYF. In DNA, the CDR3 is TGCAGCGTTGAACTGGGTGGGGAGACCCAGTACTTC.

This rearrangement joins TRBV13 to TRBJ2-2; D could derive from TRBD1 or TRBD2 (5 bases each). The germline gives CDR1 PRHDT, CDR2 FYEKMQ (reference sequence). The length of the CDR3 is 16 residues. The V end lost 3 bases, the J end lost 1 base, and 12 bases lay between the germline ends. The CDR3 loop reads CASSFSGTRNTGELFF. The DNA for the CDR3 is TGTGCCAGCAGCTTCTCAGGGACCAGGAACACCGGGGAGCTGTTTTTT.

The chain carries TRBV6-1 and TRBJ2-7, with a weak D call TRBD2 (6 bases). The CDR3 sequence is 16 residues long. The germline V gene encodes CDR1 MNHNS and CDR2 SASEGT. Trimming took 0 bases from V and 3 from J, leaving 15 bases between them. CDR3 sequence (DNA): TGTGCCAGCAGTGAAGCAGGGGTAGCGGTTCTCTACGAGCAGTACTTC. It is translated as CASSEAGVAVLYEQYF.

Only a few counts were recorded for this clonotype. V is TRBV20-1 and J is TRBJ2-7; possibly TRBD2 for D (5 bases). This CDR3 comprises 13 residues. V gave up 1 base and J gave up 0 bases, with 7 bases separating them. CDR1 and CDR2 from the germline V gene are DFQATT and SNEGSKA (reference sequence). The CDR3 sequence is CSARVSDSYEQYF. The CDR3 DNA sequence: TGCAGTGCTAGAGTTAGCGACTCCTACGAGCAGTACTTC.

This clonotype appeared many times. The chain recombines TRBV14 with TRBJ2-7; D may be TRBD1 (6 bases). This CDR3 is built from 12 residues. CDR1 and CDR2 from the germline V gene are SGHDN and FVKESK. V gave up 4 bases and J gave up 10 bases, with 14 bases separating them. The CDR3 region is CASSREDSPQYF. The DNA for the CDR3 is TGTGCCAGCAGCCGCGAGGACAGTCCCCAGTACTTC.

This sequence joins TRBV9 and TRBJ2-2; 9 bases agree with TRBD2. Trimming took 3 bases from V and 7 from J; bases not matched to a gene: 7. The germline gives CDR1 SGDLS, CDR2 YYNGEE. CDR3 length equals 15 residues. This CDR3 is CASSAAGGHGGELFF. The CDR3 DNA sequence: TGTGCCAGCAGCGCGGCGGGGGGGCATGGCGGGGAGCTGTTTTTT.

The V gene is TRBV9, the J gene TRBJ1-3; no clear D gene. Germline CDR1 is SGDLS and CDR2 is YYNGEE. Between the trimmed V and J ends, which lost 4 bases and 0 bases, there was a span of 11 bases. The CDR3 is 15 amino acids. CDR3 sequence reads: CASSPDGHSGNTIYF. Written as DNA, the CDR3 is TGTGCCAGCAGCCCTGACGGTCACTCTGGAAACACCATATATTTT.

This clonotype was counted only a few times. This rearrangement joins TRBV9 to TRBJ2-7; 7 nucleotides line up with TRBD2. The V segment lost 0 bases and the J segment 4 bases; nucleotides outside the gene matches: 10. The CDR3 contains 16 residues. CDR1 SGDLS and CDR2 YYNGEE come from the germline V gene. The CDR3 spells CASSVVGGSRVYEQYF. The CDR3 bases are TGTGCCAGCAGCGTAGTGGGCGGGAGTAGGGTTTACGAGCAGTACTTC. The whole variable domain, filled in from reference TRBV9 and TRBJ2-7, reads DSGVTQTPKHLITATGQRVTLRCSPRSGDLSVYWYQQSLDQGLQFLIQYYNGEERAKGNILERFSAQQFPDLHSELNLSSLELGDSALYFCASSVVGGSRVYEQYFGPGTRLTVT.

This chain connects TRBV28 to TRBJ1-1, with no clear D. From germline, CDR1 is MDHEN and CDR2 SYDVKM. The CDR3 runs 14 residues. The V and J ends lost 6 bases and 1 base respectively, with 12 bases between them. The CDR3 DNA is TGTGCCAGCAGGCCACCCCTAAGGAACACTGAAGCTTTCTTT. It specifies CASRPPLRNTEAFF.

This clonotype was detected only a few times. This chain connects TRBV5-1 to TRBJ2-7; 10 bases match TRBD1. CDR3 length: 16 amino acids. CDR1 SGHRS and CDR2 YFSETQ come from the germline V gene. The V and J ends lost 4 bases and 0 bases, in that order; junction bases with no gene match: 7. CDR3 coding DNA: TGCGCCAGCAGCGGGATGGACAGGGGGGCCTCCTACGAGCAGTACTTC. Amino acid sequence: CASSGMDRGASYEQYF.

This clonotype was recorded a few times. J is TRBJ1-2 and V is TRBV10-3, with D possibly TRBD1 on 6 matching bases. V lost 2 bases, J lost 4 bases, and 11 bases lay in between. This CDR3 is built from 14 residues. The germline gives CDR1 ENHRY, CDR2 SYGVKD. DNA for the CDR3: TGTGCCATCAGTGAGGGGGGGCCGGCCTATGGCTACACCTTC. It encodes CAISEGGPAYGYTF.

This clonotype was observed a few times. This chain links TRBV4-3 with TRBJ1-2, with 8 bases aligning to TRBD1. CDR3 length: 13 amino acids. CDR1 LGHNA and CDR2 YSLEER come from the germline V gene. Trimming at V came to 6 bases and at J to 6 bases, leaving 6 bases not matched to a gene. CDR3 sequence: CASSRQGWNGYTF. CDR3 in DNA: TGCGCCAGCAGTCGACAGGGGTGGAATGGCTACACCTTC.

This clonotype has at least ten counts. The chain joins TRBV29-1 to TRBJ2-5, with 9 bases lining up with TRBD2. The CDR3 runs to 15 residues. V lost 0 bases, J lost 1 base, and 3 bases stayed unmatched. The germline gives CDR1 SQVTM, CDR2 ANQGSEA. The CDR3 nucleotides read TGCAGCGTTGAAGACCGCGGGAGGGTCCAAGAGACCCAGTACTTC. It encodes CSVEDRGRVQETQYF.

V is TRBV11-2 and J is TRBJ1-6; D might be TRBD1 (6 bases). The V gene's germline CDR1 is SGHAT and CDR2 FQNNGV. The CDR3 consists of 15 residues. Trimming cost V 5 bases and J 11 bases, with 19 bases left between them. The CDR3 DNA is TGTGCCAGCAGCCCTAGCGCGGTTCAGGGGACACCCCTCCACTTT. Translation gives CASSPSAVQGTPLHF.

V usage is TRBV5-8 and J usage is TRBJ2-2; D remains unclear. Germline V gene data show CDR1 as SGHTS and CDR2 as YDEGEE. The CDR3 has 11 residues. V was cut by 5 bases and J by 9 bases, with 8 bases left in between. CDR3 amino acids: CASRFARELFF. As DNA, the CDR3 is TGTGCCAGCAGATTCGCCCGGGAGCTGTTTTTT. Looking up the rest from reference TRBV5-8 and TRBJ2-2 gives the full variable domain: EAGVTQSPTHLIKTRGQQATLRCSPISGHTSVYWYQQALGLGLQFLLWYDEGEERNRGNFPPRFSGRQFPNYSSELNVNALELEDSALYLCASRFARELFFGEGSRLTVL.

The CDR3 is CASSEVAGGSYEQYF. The DNA for the CDR3 is TGCGCCAGCAGTGAAGTGGCGGGAGGATCCTACGAGCAGTACTTC. The gene calls are TRBV10-2 and TRBJ2-7, with 8 bases aligning to TRBD2. CDR1 and CDR2 from the germline V gene are WSHSY and SAAADI. This CDR3 has 15 amino acids. V trimming: 3 bases; J trimming: 1 base; junction bases outside the gene matches: 5.